The T cell receptor (beta chain) under discussion was sequenced for a study of cytomegalovirus exposure and HLA in healthy donors. Study-wide findings and caveats: Accurate prediction of HLA-A and HLA-B alleles (for most subjects) was reportedly achieved from TCR beta sequences. Later on, analysis showed that most CMV-associated TCR beta chains appeared to be HLA-restricted.

The PCR employed 60 Vbeta primers together with 13 Jbeta primers. Method: immunoSEQ multiplex PCR; TCRdb's copy keeps in-frame clones and lacks some. In total, the table holds around 100,000 clones. Germline V gene data show CDR1 as SGHRS and CDR2 as YFSETQ. V lost 4 bases to trimming and J lost 7 bases; unmatched junction nucleotides: 10. This CDR3 comprises 15 residues. In regard to this clone: Its antigen is not identified.

Sequencing used PBMCs. The clonotype was recovered from a man in his thirties or forties in good health and CMV-seronegative. V and J are TRBV5-1 and TRBJ1-4; 7 nucleotides align to TRBD1. The CDR3 region is CASSDPQGEGEKLFF. Written as DNA, the CDR3 is TGCGCCAGCAGCGACCCTCAGGGGGAAGGTGAAAAACTGTTTTTT.